The 11 T cell receptor beta chains listed next were all sequenced from one sample in a study of T-cell reconstitution after alpha-beta-depleted transplantation in children. The library targeted TCRbeta and was prepared with unique molecular identifiers. TCRdb ran MiXCR on the PCR reads and lists one entry per CDR3 protein. Seen here are roughly 220,000 distinct CDR3 sequences, more than 7.5% observed once, and the top ten hold less than 6%. This specimen consisted of PBMCs from the stem cell graft donor, obtained from the stem cell graft. The receptors stem from a human donor who donated a stem cell graft to a child with SCID.

There are many counts of this clonotype. V gene TRBV5-1 combines with J gene TRBJ1-2; D is undetermined. Looked up from germline, CDR1 is SGHRS and CDR2 is YFSETQ. Trimming removed 2 bases from V and 1 base from J, with 6 bases in between. The CDR3 covers 13 residues. Here the CDR3 reads CASSFNVNYGYTF. In DNA form, the CDR3 reads TGCGCCAGCAGCTTCAACGTTAACTATGGCTACACCTTC.

This clonotype has a count of ten or more. In nucleotides, the CDR3 is TGTGCCAGCTCACCACCAGTGAGCTCTGGAAACACCATATATTTT. It translates to CASSPPVSSGNTIYF. This chain links TRBV18 with TRBJ1-3; no definite D call. The germline V and J ends were trimmed by 0 bases and 0 bases, with 6 bases remaining between them. The CDR3 has 15 amino acids. Germline-derived CDR1 and CDR2 are KGHSH and LQKENI.

This clonotype was picked up many times. This chain links TRBV20-1 with TRBJ2-5; D call uncertain. Germline values: CDR1 DFQATT, CDR2 SNEGSKA (reference sequence). This CDR3 is built from 15 residues. V lost 4 bases and J lost 6, with 21 bases in between. The CDR3 nucleotides read TGCAGTGCTACCTATGGACCAAGCGCCTCAAAGACCCAGTACTTC. The encoded protein is CSATYGPSASKTQYF.

Many counts were recorded for this clonotype. The rearrangement joins TRBV29-1 to TRBJ2-1, with D maybe TRBD2 (5 bases). Germline loops: CDR1 SQVTM, CDR2 ANQGSEA. V was cut by 4 bases and J by 6 bases, with 13 bases left in between. The CDR3 spans 13 residues. The CDR3 sequence: CSVGVREGNEQFF. The CDR3 DNA is TGCAGCGTTGGAGTACGGGAAGGCAATGAGCAGTTCTTC.

This clonotype was detected many times. This rearrangement joins TRBV20-1 to TRBJ2-1, with 7 bases fitting TRBD1. The CDR3 runs 13 residues. Trimming at V came to 5 bases and at J to 9 bases, leaving 10 bases not matched to a gene. Germline CDR1 is DFQATT and CDR2 is SNEGSKA (reference sequence). CDR3 in amino acids: CSAGDRYISEQFF. In DNA, the CDR3 is TGCAGTGCTGGGGACAGATACATAAGTGAGCAGTTCTTC.

This clonotype was detected many times. The rearrangement joins TRBV20-1 to TRBJ1-1; no definite D call. The V and J ends lost 0 bases and 8 bases respectively, with 7 bases between them. The CDR3 length is 11 residues. Germline values: CDR1 DFQATT, CDR2 SNEGSKA (reference sequence). CDR3 in amino acids: CSARDVQEAFF. DNA for the CDR3: TGCAGTGCTAGAGATGTCCAGGAAGCTTTCTTT.

This clonotype was recorded at least ten times. The chain combines TRBV5-1 with TRBJ1-5; the match to TRBD1 covers 7 bases. This CDR3 region has 15 residues. J lost 7 bases, V lost 2 bases, and 9 bases had no gene match. CDR1 and CDR2 from the germline V gene are SGHRS and YFSETQ. CDR3 coding DNA: TGCGCCAGCAGCTTAGGGGGCAGGGACGGCCAGCCCCAGCATTTT. This codes for CASSLGGRDGQPQHF.

This clonotype appeared many times. Here the CDR3 DNA reads TGTGCCAGCAGCTTAGATGGCGGGGACTTCGTCAAAAACATTCAGTACTTC. As protein: CASSLDGGDFVKNIQYF. V and J are TRBV7-9 and TRBJ2-4; D may be TRBD2 (6 bases). CDR1 and CDR2 (germline): SEHNR, FQNEAQ (reference sequence). This CDR3 region has 17 residues. V gave up 1 base and J gave up 3 bases, with 16 bases separating them.

This clonotype was counted at least ten times. The chain links TRBV5-1 to TRBJ2-5, with D unclear. Trimming took off 0 bases at V and 5 bases at J, with 8 bases between the two ends. Germline V gene lookup returns CDR1 SGHRS and CDR2 YFSETQ. CDR3 length equals 13 residues. The CDR3 here is CASSLAVEETQYF. DNA of the CDR3: TGCGCCAGCAGCTTGGCGGTGGAGGAGACCCAGTACTTC.

This clonotype appeared many times. The CDR3 sequence: CAISDSGTTNEKLFF. The CDR3 coding sequence is TGTGCCATCAGTGATTCCGGGACCACTAATGAAAAACTGTTTTTT. This rearrangement joins TRBV10-3 to TRBJ1-4, with D tentatively TRBD1 (5 bases). The CDR3 contains 15 residues. Trimming cost V 3 bases and J 2 bases, with 10 bases left between them. CDR1 ENHRY and CDR2 SYGVKD come from the germline V gene.

This clonotype showed up many times. The CDR3 loop reads CASSPIGGQGYEQYF. As DNA, the CDR3 is TGTGCCAGCAGCCCTATCGGTGGACAGGGCTACGAGCAGTACTTC. The chain combines TRBV7-8 with TRBJ2-7, with 8 bases fitting TRBD1. From germline, CDR1 is SGHVS and CDR2 FQNEAQ. The CDR3 runs to 15 residues. V gave up 5 bases and J gave up 3 bases; unmatched junction bases: 9.